The source of this T cell receptor (beta chain) is a study of cytomegalovirus exposure and HLA in healthy donors. Notes on this clone: The antigen is unknown.

V shed 5 bases and J shed 0 bases, with 14 bases lying between them. The CDR3 totals 16 residues. Per the germline V gene, CDR1 is SGHTA and CDR2 is FQGNSA. General study findings and limits: Later analysis showed TCR association rates varying by HLA locus, highest for DRB1 and lowest for HLA-C.

PCR involved 60 Vbeta and 13 Jbeta primers. The method was immunoSEQ multiplex PCR; TCRdb's version includes in-frame clones alone and lacks a portion of them. The sample has roughly 100,000 clones, 60% to 75% seen once. The receptor's source is a male donor in good health and CMV-seropositive. V is TRBV7-2 and J is TRBJ1-3; D is ambiguous. The sample was PBMCs. The CDR3 is CASSPGRRGSGNTIYF. The CDR3 region has the DNA TGTGCCAGCAGCCCCGGTAGACGGGGCTCTGGAAACACCATATATTTT. The whole variable domain, remainder taken from reference TRBV7-2 and TRBJ1-3, is GAGVSQSPSNKVTEKGKDVELRCDPISGHTALYWYRQSLGQGLEFLIYFQGNSAPDKSGLPSDRFSAERTGGSVSTLTIQRTQQEDSAVYLCASSPGRRGSGNTIYFGEGSWLTVV.